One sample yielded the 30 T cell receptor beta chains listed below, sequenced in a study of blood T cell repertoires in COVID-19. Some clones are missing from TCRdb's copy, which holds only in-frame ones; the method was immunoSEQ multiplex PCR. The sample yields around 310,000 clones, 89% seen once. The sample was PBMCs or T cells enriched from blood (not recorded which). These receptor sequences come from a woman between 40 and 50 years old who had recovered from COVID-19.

DNA for the CDR3: TGTGCCAGCAGTGAATTTGGAGTCGGCGGAAACACCATATATTTT. Translated: CASSEFGVGGNTIYF. The chain couples TRBV25-1 to TRBJ1-3; D remains unclear. V gave up 1 base and J gave up 4 bases, with 11 bases separating them. Germline V CDR1 and CDR2: MGHDK, SYGVNS. The CDR3 totals 15 residues.

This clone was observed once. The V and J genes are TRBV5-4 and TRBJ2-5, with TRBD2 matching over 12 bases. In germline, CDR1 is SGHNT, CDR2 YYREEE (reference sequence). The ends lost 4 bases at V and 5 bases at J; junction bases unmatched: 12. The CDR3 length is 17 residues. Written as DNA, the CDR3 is TGTGCCAGCAGCGCATCACTAGCGGGAGGTAGCGTCGAGACCCAGTACTTC. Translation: CASSASLAGGSVETQYF.

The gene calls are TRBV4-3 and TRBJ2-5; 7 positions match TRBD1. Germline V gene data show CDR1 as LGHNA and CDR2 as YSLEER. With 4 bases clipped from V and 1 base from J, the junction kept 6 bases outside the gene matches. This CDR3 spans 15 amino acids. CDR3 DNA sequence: TGCGCCAGCAGCCCGGGGACAGTTTTCCAAGAGACCCAGTACTTC. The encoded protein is CASSPGTVFQETQYF.

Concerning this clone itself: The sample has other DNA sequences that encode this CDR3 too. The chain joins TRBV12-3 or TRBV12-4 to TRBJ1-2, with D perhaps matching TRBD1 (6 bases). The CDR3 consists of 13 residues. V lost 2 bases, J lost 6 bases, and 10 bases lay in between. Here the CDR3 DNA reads TGTGCCAGCAGTTTAACCGGGACAAATGGCTACACCTTC. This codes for CASSLTGTNGYTF.

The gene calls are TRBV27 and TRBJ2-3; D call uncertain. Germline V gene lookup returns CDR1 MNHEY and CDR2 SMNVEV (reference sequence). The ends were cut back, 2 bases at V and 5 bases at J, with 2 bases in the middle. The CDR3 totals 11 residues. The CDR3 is CASSLRDTQYF. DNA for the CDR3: TGTGCCAGCAGTTTACGAGATACGCAGTATTTT.

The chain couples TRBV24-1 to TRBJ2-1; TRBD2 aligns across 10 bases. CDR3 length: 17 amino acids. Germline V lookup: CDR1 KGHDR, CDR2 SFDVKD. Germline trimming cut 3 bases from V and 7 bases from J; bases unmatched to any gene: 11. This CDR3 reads CATSDRSLAGVNNEQFF. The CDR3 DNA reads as TGTGCCACCAGTGATCGGTCGCTAGCGGGAGTTAATAATGAGCAGTTCTTC.

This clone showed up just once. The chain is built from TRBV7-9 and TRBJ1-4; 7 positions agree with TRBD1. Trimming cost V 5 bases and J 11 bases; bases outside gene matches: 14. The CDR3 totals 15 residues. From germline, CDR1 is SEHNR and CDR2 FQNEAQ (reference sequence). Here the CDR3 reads CASSPGTDPVWKLFF. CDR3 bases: TGTGCCAGCAGCCCCGGGACAGACCCCGTCTGGAAACTGTTTTTT.

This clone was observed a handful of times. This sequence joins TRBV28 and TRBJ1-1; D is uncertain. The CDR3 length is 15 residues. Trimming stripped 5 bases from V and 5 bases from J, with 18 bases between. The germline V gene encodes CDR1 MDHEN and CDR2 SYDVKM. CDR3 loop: CASSPLWRSHTEAFF. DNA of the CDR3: TGTGCCAGCAGTCCCCTCTGGAGAAGCCATACTGAAGCTTTCTTT.

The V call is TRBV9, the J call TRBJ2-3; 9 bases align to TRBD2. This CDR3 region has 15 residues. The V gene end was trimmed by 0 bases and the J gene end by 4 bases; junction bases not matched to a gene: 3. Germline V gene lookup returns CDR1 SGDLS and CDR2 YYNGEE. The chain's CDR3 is CASSVEVAGADTQYF. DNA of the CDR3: TGTGCCAGCAGCGTAGAGGTAGCGGGGGCAGATACGCAGTATTTT.

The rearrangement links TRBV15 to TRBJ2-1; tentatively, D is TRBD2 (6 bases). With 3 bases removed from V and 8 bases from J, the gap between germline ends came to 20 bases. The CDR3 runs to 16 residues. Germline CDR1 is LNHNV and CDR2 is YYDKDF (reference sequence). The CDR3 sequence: CATSRYPGGDVDEQFF. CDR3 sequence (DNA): TGTGCCACCAGCAGGTACCCGGGCGGGGATGTGGATGAGCAGTTCTTC.

The DNA of the CDR3 is TGTGCCAGCAGCCTAAGGACAGGGGGCGCCGTTAGGGAAAAACTGTTTTTT. Its translation is CASSLRTGGAVREKLFF. The chain joins TRBV5-4 to TRBJ1-4, with 11 bases aligning to TRBD1. The CDR3 consists of 17 residues. Trimming at V came to 4 bases and at J to 8 bases, leaving 13 bases not matched to a gene. Germline CDR1 and CDR2: SGHNT and YYREEE (reference sequence).

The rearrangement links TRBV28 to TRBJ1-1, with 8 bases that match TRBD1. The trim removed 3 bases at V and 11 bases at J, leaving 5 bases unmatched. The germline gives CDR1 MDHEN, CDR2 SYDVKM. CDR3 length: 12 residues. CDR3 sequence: CASSLGRQGAFF. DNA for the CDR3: TGTGCCAGCAGTTTGGGTAGACAGGGGGCTTTCTTT.

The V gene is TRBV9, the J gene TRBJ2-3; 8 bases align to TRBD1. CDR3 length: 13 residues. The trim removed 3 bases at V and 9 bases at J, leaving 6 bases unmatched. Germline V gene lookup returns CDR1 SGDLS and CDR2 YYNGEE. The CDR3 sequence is CASSAGGAGTQYF. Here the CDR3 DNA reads TGTGCCAGCAGCGCAGGGGGCGCGGGAACGCAGTATTTT.

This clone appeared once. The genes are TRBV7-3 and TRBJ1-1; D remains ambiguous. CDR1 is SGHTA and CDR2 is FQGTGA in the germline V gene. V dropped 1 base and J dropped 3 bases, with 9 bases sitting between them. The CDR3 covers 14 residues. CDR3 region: CASSLNAEHTEAFF. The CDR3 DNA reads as TGTGCCAGCAGCTTAAATGCCGAGCACACTGAAGCTTTCTTT.

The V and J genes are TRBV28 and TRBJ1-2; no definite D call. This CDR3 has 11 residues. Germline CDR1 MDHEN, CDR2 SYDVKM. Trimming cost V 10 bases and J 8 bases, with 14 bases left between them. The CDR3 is CATTQRGGYTF. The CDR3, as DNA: TGTGCCACCACTCAACGAGGCGGCTACACCTTC.

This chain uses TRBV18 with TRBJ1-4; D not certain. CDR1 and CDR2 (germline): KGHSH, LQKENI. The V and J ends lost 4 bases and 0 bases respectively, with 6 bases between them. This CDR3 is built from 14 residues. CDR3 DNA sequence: TGTGCCAGCTCACGGGCTACAACTAATGAAAAACTGTTTTTT. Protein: CASSRATTNEKLFF.

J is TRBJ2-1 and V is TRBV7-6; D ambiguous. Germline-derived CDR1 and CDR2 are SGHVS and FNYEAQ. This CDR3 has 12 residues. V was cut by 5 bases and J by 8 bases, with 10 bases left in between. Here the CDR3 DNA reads TGTGCCAGCAGCCGCCTAGAGGATGAGCAGTTCTTC. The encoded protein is CASSRLEDEQFF.

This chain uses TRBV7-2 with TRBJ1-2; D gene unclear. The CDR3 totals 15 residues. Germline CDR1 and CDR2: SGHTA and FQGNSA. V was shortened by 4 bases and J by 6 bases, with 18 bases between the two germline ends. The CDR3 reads CASSSSVGRGNGYTF. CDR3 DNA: TGTGCCAGCAGCTCCTCGGTGGGCCGCGGGAATGGCTACACCTTC.

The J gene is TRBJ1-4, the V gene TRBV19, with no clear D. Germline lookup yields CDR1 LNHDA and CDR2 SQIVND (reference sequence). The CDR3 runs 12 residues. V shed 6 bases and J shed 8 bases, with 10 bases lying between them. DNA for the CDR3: TGTGCCAGTAGCACTCTCGGGGAAAAACTGTTTTTT. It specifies CASSTLGEKLFF.

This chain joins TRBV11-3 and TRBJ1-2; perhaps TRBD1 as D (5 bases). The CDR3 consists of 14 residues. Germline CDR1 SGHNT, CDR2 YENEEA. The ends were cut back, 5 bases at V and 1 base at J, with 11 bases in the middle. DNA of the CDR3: TGTGCCAGCAGCGGGCAGGGCCTTAACTATGGCTACACCTTC. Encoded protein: CASSGQGLNYGYTF.

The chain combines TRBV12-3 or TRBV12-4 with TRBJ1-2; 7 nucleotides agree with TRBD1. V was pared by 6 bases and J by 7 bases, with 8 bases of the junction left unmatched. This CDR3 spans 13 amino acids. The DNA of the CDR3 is TGTGCCAGCAGCCGACAGGGAAATAGTGGCTACACCTTC. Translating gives CASSRQGNSGYTF.

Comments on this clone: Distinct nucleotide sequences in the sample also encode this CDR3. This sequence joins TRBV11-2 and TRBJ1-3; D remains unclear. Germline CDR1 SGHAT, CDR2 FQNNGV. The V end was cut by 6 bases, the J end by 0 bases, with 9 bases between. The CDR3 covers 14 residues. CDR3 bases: TGTGCCAGCAGTCCACGGGGCTCTGGAAACACCATATATTTT. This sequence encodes CASSPRGSGNTIYF.

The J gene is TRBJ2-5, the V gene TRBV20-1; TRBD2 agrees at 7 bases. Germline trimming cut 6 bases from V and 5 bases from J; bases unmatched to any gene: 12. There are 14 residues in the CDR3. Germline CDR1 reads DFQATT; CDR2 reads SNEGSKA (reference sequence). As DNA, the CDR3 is TGCAGTGCGAGTTCGTATGGACTAGAGGAGACCCAGTACTTC. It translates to CSASSYGLEETQYF.

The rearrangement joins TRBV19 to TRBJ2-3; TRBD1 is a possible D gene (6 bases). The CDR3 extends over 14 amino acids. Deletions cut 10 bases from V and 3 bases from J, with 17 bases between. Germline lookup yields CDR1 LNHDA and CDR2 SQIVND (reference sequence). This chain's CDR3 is CATSMGAATDTQYF. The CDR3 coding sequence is TGTGCCACCTCGATGGGGGCGGCGACAGATACGCAGTATTTT.

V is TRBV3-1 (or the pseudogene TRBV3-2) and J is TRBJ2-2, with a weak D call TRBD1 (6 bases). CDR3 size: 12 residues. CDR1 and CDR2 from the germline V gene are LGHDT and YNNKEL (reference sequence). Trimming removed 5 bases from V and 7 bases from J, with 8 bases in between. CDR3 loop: CASSAGVGELFF. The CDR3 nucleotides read TGTGCCAGCAGCGCAGGGGTCGGGGAGCTGTTTTTT.

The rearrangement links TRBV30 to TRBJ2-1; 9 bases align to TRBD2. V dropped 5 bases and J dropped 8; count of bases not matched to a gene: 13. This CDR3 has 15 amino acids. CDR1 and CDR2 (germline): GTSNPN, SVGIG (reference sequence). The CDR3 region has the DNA TGTGCCTGGGGGAGGGGGCTAGCGGGAAACGATGAGCAGTTCTTC. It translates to CAWGRGLAGNDEQFF.

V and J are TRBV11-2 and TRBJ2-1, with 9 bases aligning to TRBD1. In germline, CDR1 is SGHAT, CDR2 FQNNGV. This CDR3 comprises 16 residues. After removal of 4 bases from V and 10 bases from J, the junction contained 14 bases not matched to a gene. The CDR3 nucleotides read TGTGCCAGCAGCTCGATGGGACCGGGACAGGGCAGGGAGCAGTTCTTC. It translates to CASSSMGPGQGREQFF.

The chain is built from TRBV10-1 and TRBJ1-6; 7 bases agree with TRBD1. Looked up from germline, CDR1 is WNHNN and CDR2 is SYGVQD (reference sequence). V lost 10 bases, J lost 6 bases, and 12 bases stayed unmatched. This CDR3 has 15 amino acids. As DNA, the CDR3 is TGCGCCACTTCCCTTGGGACAGCCGGTAATTCACCCCTCCACTTT. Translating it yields CATSLGTAGNSPLHF.

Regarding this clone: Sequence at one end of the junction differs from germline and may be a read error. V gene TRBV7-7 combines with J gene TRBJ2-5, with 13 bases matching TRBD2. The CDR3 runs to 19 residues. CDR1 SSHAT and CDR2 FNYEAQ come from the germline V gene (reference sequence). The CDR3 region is CASSSRLAGGRGGQETQYF. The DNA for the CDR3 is TGTGCTAGCAGCTCGCGACTAGCGGGAGGTCGGGGGGGGCAAGAGACCCAGTACTTC.

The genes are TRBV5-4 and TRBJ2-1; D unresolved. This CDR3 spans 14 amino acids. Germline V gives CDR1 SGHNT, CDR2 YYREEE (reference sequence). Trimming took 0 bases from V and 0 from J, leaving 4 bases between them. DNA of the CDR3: TGTGCCAGCAGCTTGGCCAGCTCCTACAATGAGCAGTTCTTC. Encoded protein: CASSLASSYNEQFF. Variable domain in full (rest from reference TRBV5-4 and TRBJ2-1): ETGVTQSPTHLIKTRGQQVTLRCSSQSGHNTVSWYQQALGQGPQFIFQYYREEENGRGNFPPRFSGLQFPNYSSELNVNALELDDSALYLCASSLASSYNEQFFGPGTRLTVL.